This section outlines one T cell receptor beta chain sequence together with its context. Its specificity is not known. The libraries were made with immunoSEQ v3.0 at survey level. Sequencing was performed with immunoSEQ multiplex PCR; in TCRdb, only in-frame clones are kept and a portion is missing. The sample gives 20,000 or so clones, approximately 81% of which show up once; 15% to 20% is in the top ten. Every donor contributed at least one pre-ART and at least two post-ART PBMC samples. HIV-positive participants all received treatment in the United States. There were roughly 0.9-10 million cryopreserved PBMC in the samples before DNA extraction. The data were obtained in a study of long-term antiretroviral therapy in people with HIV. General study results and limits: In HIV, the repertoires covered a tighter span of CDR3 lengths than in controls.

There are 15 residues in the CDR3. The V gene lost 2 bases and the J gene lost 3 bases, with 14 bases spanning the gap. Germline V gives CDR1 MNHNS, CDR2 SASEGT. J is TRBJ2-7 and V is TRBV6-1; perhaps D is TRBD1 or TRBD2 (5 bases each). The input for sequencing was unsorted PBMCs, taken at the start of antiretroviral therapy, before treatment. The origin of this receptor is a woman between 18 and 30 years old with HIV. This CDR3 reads CASSELRGVLYEQYF. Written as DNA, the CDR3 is TGTGCCAGCAGTGAATTGAGAGGGGTTCTCTACGAGCAGTACTTC.